Sequencing of this TCR beta chain was carried out in a study of CD8+ T cells in alopecia areata. There are 15 residues in the CDR3. In germline, CDR1 is SEHNR, CDR2 FQNEAQ (reference sequence). Trimming pared 5 bases from V and 12 bases from J, leaving 23 bases between. RNA was isolated and reverse transcribed to cDNA, the sequencing template. Clones were sequenced by immunoSEQ multiplex PCR, and TCRdb holds only the in-frame ones, with some missing. The profile shows roughly 59,000 clones, approximately 45% of them singletons. The origin of this receptor is a human donor with alopecia areata. J is TRBJ2-1 and V is TRBV7-9; tentatively, D is TRBD1 (5 bases). The sequencing used CD8+ T cells sorted from blood, collected at week 0. CDR3: CASSQDQTALRGQFF. The CDR3 coding sequence is TGTGCCAGCAGCCAAGACCAGACAGCTCTTCGAGGGCAGTTCTTC.